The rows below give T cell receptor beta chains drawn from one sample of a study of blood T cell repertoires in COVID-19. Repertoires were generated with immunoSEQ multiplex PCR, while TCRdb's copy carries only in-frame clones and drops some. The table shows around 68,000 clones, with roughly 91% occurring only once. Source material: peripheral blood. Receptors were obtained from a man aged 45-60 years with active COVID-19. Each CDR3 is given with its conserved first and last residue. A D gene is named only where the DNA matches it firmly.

CDR3aa: CASSPPRSQAFF
d_gene: -
v_gene: TRBV9

CDR3aa: CASSLSHSRDTQYF
d_gene: -
v_gene: TRBV7-3

CDR3aa: CASSFFGTSGSAYEQYF
d_gene: TRBD2
v_gene: TRBV5-4

CDR3aa: CASSLKAGGELFF
d_gene: -
v_gene: TRBV28

CDR3aa: CASSLRSSGGANEQFF
d_gene: TRBD2
v_gene: TRBV7-3

CDR3aa: CASSLETSGGAQYF
d_gene: TRBD2
v_gene: TRBV5-1

CDR3aa: CASSIGQGATGETQYF
d_gene: TRBD1
v_gene: TRBV19

CDR3aa: CATSSQVGGSYEQYF
d_gene: -
v_gene: TRBV15

CDR3aa: CASSLAGADTEAFF
d_gene: -
v_gene: TRBV27

CDR3aa: CASSSPVAGETQYF
d_gene: -
v_gene: TRBV28

CDR3aa: CSASTQETQYF
d_gene: -
v_gene: TRBV20-1

CDR3aa: CASSPGGQQETQYF
d_gene: -
v_gene: TRBV9

CDR3aa: CAWSGTGDGYTF
d_gene: TRBD1
v_gene: TRBV30

CDR3aa: CATSRAPGLAQETQYF
d_gene: TRBD2
v_gene: TRBV15

CDR3aa: CASSWDRETQYF
d_gene: TRBD1
v_gene: TRBV6-5

CDR3aa: CASSTRDGGTEAFF
d_gene: -
v_gene: TRBV5-1

CDR3aa: CASSKTPTETQYF
d_gene: -
v_gene: TRBV6-5

CDR3aa: CASSSTGGNPYEQYF
d_gene: TRBD2
v_gene: TRBV6-4

CDR3aa: CASSGQGRAKNIQYF
d_gene: TRBD1
v_gene: TRBV2

CDR3aa: CASSSRLAGTNTGELFF
d_gene: TRBD2
v_gene: TRBV6-2/TRBV6-3

CDR3aa: CAWKGNENYEQYF
d_gene: -
v_gene: TRBV30

CDR3aa: CASSSRDRADGYTF
d_gene: TRBD1
v_gene: TRBV27

CDR3aa: CASTASGGAYNEQFF
d_gene: TRBD2
v_gene: TRBV9

CDR3aa: CSVGLSGRRQETQYF
d_gene: TRBD2
v_gene: TRBV29-1

CDR3aa: CASSRDRGREQYF
d_gene: TRBD1
v_gene: TRBV7-2

CDR3aa: CASSLRSGDGYTF
d_gene: -
v_gene: TRBV12-3/TRBV12-4

CDR3aa: CASTRTSAVYNEQFF
d_gene: TRBD2
v_gene: TRBV28

CDR3aa: CAWSPPGLAGVLFF
d_gene: TRBD2
v_gene: TRBV30

CDR3aa: CASSEAGGGLAGWLHEQFF
d_gene: TRBD2
v_gene: TRBV6-1

CDR3aa: CASSGQGVGQPQHF
d_gene: TRBD1
v_gene: TRBV2

CDR3aa: CASSLAGGSFETQYF
d_gene: TRBD2
v_gene: TRBV7-2

CDR3aa: CAWNGQGGTEAFF
d_gene: TRBD1
v_gene: TRBV30

CDR3aa: CASSSSGTSGYNEQFF
d_gene: TRBD2
v_gene: TRBV19

CDR3aa: CASSLGTGPYEQYF
d_gene: TRBD1
v_gene: TRBV5-5

CDR3aa: CASSFDGTMVYEQYF
d_gene: TRBD2
v_gene: TRBV6-2/TRBV6-3

CDR3aa: CASSLQPGYGYTF
d_gene: -
v_gene: TRBV3-1/TRBV3-2

CDR3aa: CASSQDLTGSYEQYF
d_gene: -
v_gene: TRBV4-3

CDR3aa: CASSPRDRGPQHF
d_gene: TRBD1
v_gene: TRBV6-5

CDR3aa: CASWGGLETQYF
d_gene: -
v_gene: TRBV6-5